This T cell receptor beta chain emerged from a study of T cell clones after liver transplantation. Overall study context: Immunosuppression withdrawal was tried within 2 years after liver transplantation in this trial. Tolerance: complete withdrawal held at least one year, liver enzymes staying within twice normal.

Produced via immunoSEQ multiplex PCR; TCRdb's table is partial and in-frame only. The sample carries approximately 50,000 clones, roughly 71% recorded once. CDR1 MNHNY and CDR2 SVGAGI come from the germline V gene (reference sequence). The V gene lost 5 bases and the J gene lost 1 base, with 13 bases spanning the gap. The CDR3 spans 15 residues. The sequenced sample was CD4+ T cells from blood, obtained around 52 months after liver transplant. The V gene is TRBV6-6, the J gene TRBJ2-3, with D uncertain. This clonotype was sampled from a human patient who received a liver transplant. Some T cells may trace back to the graft donor. CDR3 DNA: TGTGCCAGCAGTCTTCCCGGGTCGGGCACAGATACGCAGTATTTT. This encodes CASSLPGSGTDTQYF.